One and the same sample provided the 9 T cell receptor beta chains below, sequenced in a study of blood T cell repertoires in COVID-19. The repertoire was sequenced with immunoSEQ multiplex PCR; TCRdb's copy has only in-frame clones and lacks some. There are about 170,000 clones in the sample; more than 70% occur only once, and 2% to 2.5% lies in the top ten. The sample taken for sequencing was peripheral blood. The receptor set was obtained from a man aged 50-60 years who had recovered from COVID-19.

The chain combines TRBV7-2 with TRBJ1-3; the D gene is possibly TRBD1 (5 bases). This CDR3 is built from 19 residues. Trimming took 0 bases from V and 0 from J, leaving 18 bases between them. Germline V gene sequence: CDR1 SGHTA, CDR2 FQGNSA. The CDR3 is CASSLAGQGRPSSGNTIYF. CDR3 nucleotide sequence: TGTGCCAGCAGCTTAGCGGGGCAGGGCAGGCCGAGCTCTGGAAACACCATATATTTT.

The rearrangement joins TRBV5-4 to TRBJ2-1; 9 bases agree with TRBD1. The CDR3 length is 15 residues. The J segment lost 9 bases and the V segment lost 4 bases, leaving 11 bases of the junction unmatched. In germline, CDR1 is SGHNT, CDR2 YYREEE (reference sequence). DNA of the CDR3: TGTGCCAGCAGCAAGACAGGGGGGCGAGGTCGTGAGCAGTTCTTC. As protein: CASSKTGGRGREQFF.

This clone was observed a single time. The chain employs TRBV21-1 and TRBJ2-1; TRBD2, the table's D call, lacks a check against the DNA. TRBV21-1 is a documented pseudogene. The CDR3 length is 17 residues. CDR3 bases: TGTGCCAGCAGAAAAAGATGGCTAGCGGGTAATTACAATGAGCAGTTCTTC. Translated, it gives CASRKRWLAGNYNEQFF.

V gene TRBV2 combines with J gene TRBJ2-5; TRBD2 matches at 9 bases. The germline CDR1 and CDR2 sequences are SNHLY and FYNNEI. V lost 6 bases to trimming and J lost 5 bases; unmatched junction nucleotides: 4. The CDR3 sequence is 13 residues long. The CDR3: CASRAGGGETQYF. In DNA form, the CDR3 reads TGTGCCAGCAGAGCGGGGGGCGGGGAGACCCAGTACTTC.

The chain employs TRBV28 and TRBJ1-5; D gene unclear. This CDR3 has 15 residues. V gave up 8 bases and J gave up 2 bases, with 16 bases separating them. CDR1 is MDHEN and CDR2 is SYDVKM in the germline V gene. DNA for the CDR3: TGTGCCAGCCGATTGGGAGGAATGGGCAATCAGCCCCAGCATTTT. It yields the protein CASRLGGMGNQPQHF.

CDR3 protein: CASSLQTPWQPQHF. The CDR3 coding sequence is TGTGCCAGTAGTCTTCAGACTCCCTGGCAGCCCCAGCATTTT. This sequence joins TRBV19 and TRBJ1-5; D is unresolved. In germline, CDR1 is LNHDA, CDR2 SQIVND (reference sequence). There are 14 residues in the CDR3. V lost 5 bases, J lost 7 bases, and 15 bases lay in between.

V is TRBV27 and J is TRBJ1-6, with a possible D match to TRBD1 (6 bases). Trimming took 5 bases from V and 14 from J, leaving 13 bases between them. CDR1 is MNHEY and CDR2 is SMNVEV in the germline V gene (reference sequence). This CDR3 spans 12 amino acids. The chain's CDR3 is CASSPQGGALHF. In nucleotides, the CDR3 is TGTGCCAGCAGTCCACAAGGGGGGGCCCTCCACTTT.

This chain joins TRBV3-1 (or the pseudogene TRBV3-2) and TRBJ1-4; 9 bases match TRBD1. Trimming removed 3 bases from V and 8 bases from J; junction bases left unmatched: 7. The germline gives CDR1 LGHDT, CDR2 YNNKEL (reference sequence). This CDR3 contains 15 residues. The CDR3 DNA reads TGTGCCAGCAGCCAGGGGACAGGGAGAGGAGAAAAACTGTTTTTT. It translates to CASSQGTGRGEKLFF.

The table lists this clone with a count of one. The chain links TRBV5-5 to TRBJ2-7, with D unclear. This CDR3 is 14 amino acids long. CDR1 is SGHKS, CDR2 YYEKEE, per germline (reference sequence). V was cut by 1 base and J by 2 bases, with 10 bases left in between. The CDR3 spells CASSLMMGPYEQYF. The CDR3 DNA reads TGTGCCAGCAGCTTGATGATGGGCCCCTACGAGCAGTACTTC.